This is a list of T cell receptor beta chains from one sample in a study of technical replicates of blood from several donors. TCRdb's table, derived via immunoSEQ multiplex PCR, lists solely in-frame clones and lacks some. The sample has about 80,000 clones, around 97% seen once. Sequences were obtained from T cells isolated from PBMCs. Receptors were obtained from a human donor in good health. Both conserved end residues are part of each CDR3. The D gene is left open where the match is weak. Size is omitted from some rows. Given values are once, few, many or a class for expanded clones.

TRBV2	.	TRBJ2-7	.	CASRAGGGYEQYF	TGTGCCAGCAGGGCAGGGGGAGGCTACGAGCAGTACTTC
TRBV19	TRBD1	TRBJ2-7	.	CASSINLEGFGTENYEQYF	TGTGCCAGTAGTATTAATCTCGAGGGGTTCGGGACAGAGAACTACGAGCAGTACTTC
TRBV5-6	TRBD2	TRBJ2-5	.	CASSPTSPETQYF	TGTGCCAGCAGCCCGACTAGCCCGGAGACCCAGTACTTC
TRBV30	TRBD1	TRBJ1-2	.	CAWSGDRSGYTF	TGTGCCTGGAGCGGGGACAGGAGTGGCTACACCTTC
TRBV27	.	TRBJ2-3	.	CASSPTGQADTDTQYF	TGTGCCAGTTCCCCTACAGGGCAGGCGGACACAGATACGCAGTATTTT
TRBV7-3	TRBD1	TRBJ1-2	.	CASHRDRGVAGYTF	TGTGCCAGCCACCGAGACAGGGGAGTAGCTGGCTACACCTTC
TRBV6-1	.	TRBJ2-7	.	CASSETVYEQYF	TGTGCCAGCAGTGAAACTGTCTACGAGCAGTACTTC
TRBV11-2	TRBD1	TRBJ1-1	once	CASSFGTGLDLEAFF	TGTGCCAGCAGCTTTGGGACAGGGCTTGATCTCGAAGCTTTCTTT
TRBV4-1	.	TRBJ1-1	once	CASSQLNTEAFF	TGCGCCAGCAGCCAACTAAACACTGAAGCTTTCTTT
TRBV14	TRBD1	TRBJ2-7	few	CASSTGTGSYEQYF	TGTGCCAGCAGCACCGGGACAGGCTCCTACGAGCAGTACTTC
TRBV7-9	.	TRBJ2-7	.	CASSSVWGELYEQYF	TGTGCCAGCAGCTCCGTTTGGGGGGAGTTGTACGAGCAGTACTTC
TRBV6-4	TRBD1	TRBJ2-7	.	CASSPHTGGKSYEQYF	TGTGCCAGCAGCCCGCACACAGGGGGCAAGTCCTACGAGCAGTACTTC
TRBV5-1	TRBD2	TRBJ2-1	once	CASSLFGTSGGARNEQFF	TGCGCCAGCAGCTTGTTTGGGACTAGCGGGGGGGCCAGAAATGAGCAGTTCTTC
TRBV28	TRBD1	TRBJ2-7	.	CASSLTGDSYEQYF	TGTGCCAGCAGTCTGACAGGGGACTCCTACGAGCAGTACTTC
TRBV27	.	TRBJ1-1	once	CASSDRNTEAFF	TGTGCCAGCAGTGACAGGAACACTGAAGCTTTCTTT
TRBV9	TRBD2	TRBJ2-5	.	CASSFGTSGRSGTQYF	TGTGCCAGCAGCTTCGGGACTAGCGGGAGATCGGGGACCCAGTACTTC
TRBV11-3	.	TRBJ2-7	.	CASRKGRGEQYF	TGTGCCAGCAGGAAAGGCCGGGGCGAGCAGTACTTC
TRBV19	TRBD2	TRBJ2-7	once	CASSTAGEAGGIQQYF	TGTGCCAGTAGTACGGCGGGAGAAGCGGGAGGCATCCAGCAGTACTTC
TRBV30	.	TRBJ1-4	.	CAWDGQKKLFF	TGTGCCTGGGACGGACAGAAGAAACTGTTTTTT